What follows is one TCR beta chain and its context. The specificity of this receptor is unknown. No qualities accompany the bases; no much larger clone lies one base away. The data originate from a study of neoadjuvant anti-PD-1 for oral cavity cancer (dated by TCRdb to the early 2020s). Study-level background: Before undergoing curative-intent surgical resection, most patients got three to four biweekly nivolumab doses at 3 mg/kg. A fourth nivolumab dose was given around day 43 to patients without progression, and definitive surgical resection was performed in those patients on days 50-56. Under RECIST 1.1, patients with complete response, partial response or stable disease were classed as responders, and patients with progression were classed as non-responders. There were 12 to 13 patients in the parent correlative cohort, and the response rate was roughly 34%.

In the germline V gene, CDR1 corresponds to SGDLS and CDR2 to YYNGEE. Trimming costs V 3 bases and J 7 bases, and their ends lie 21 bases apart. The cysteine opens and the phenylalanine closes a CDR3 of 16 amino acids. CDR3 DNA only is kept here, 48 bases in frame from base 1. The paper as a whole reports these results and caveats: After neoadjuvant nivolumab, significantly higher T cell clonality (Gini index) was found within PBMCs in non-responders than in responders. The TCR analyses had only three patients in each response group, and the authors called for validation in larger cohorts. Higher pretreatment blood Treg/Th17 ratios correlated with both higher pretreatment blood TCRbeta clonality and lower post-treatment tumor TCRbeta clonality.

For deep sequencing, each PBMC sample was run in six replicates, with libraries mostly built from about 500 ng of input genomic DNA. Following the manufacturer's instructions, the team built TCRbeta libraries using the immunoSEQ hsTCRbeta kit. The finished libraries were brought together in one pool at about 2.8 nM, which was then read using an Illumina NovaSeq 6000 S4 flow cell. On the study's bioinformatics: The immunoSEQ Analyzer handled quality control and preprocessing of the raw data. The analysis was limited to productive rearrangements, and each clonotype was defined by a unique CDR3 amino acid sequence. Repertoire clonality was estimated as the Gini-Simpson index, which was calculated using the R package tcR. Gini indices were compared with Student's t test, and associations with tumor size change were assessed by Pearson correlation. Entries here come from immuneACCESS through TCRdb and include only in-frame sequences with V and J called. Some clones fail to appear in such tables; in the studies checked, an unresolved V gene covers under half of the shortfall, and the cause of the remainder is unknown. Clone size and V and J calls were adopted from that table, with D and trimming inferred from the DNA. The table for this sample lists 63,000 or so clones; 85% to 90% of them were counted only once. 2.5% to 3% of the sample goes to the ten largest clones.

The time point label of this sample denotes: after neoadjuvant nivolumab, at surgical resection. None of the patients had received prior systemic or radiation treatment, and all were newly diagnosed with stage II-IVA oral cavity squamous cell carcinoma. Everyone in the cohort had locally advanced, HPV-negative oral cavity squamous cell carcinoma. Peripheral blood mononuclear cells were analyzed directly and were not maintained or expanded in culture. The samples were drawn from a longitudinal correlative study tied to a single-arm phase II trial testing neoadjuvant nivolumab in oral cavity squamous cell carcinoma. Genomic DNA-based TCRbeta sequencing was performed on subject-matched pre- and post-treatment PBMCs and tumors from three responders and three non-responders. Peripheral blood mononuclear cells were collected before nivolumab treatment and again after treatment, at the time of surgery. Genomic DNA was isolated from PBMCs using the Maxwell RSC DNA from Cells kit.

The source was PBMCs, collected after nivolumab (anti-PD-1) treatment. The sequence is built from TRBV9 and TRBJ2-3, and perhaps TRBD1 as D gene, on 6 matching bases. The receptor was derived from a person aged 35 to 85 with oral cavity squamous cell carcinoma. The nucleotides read TGTGCCAGCAGCGGGACAGAAATTACCTACTCCAATACGCAGTATTTT. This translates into CASSGTEITYSNTQYF.